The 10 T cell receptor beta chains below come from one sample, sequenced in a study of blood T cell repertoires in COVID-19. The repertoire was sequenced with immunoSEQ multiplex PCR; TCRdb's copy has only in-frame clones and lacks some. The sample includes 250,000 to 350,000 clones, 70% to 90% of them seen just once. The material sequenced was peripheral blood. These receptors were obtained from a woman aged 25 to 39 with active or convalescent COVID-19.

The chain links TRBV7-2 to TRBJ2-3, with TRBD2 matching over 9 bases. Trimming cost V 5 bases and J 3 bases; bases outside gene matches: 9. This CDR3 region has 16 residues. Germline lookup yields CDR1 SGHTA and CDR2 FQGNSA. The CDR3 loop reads CASSPSGRGGTDTQYF. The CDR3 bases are TGTGCCAGCAGCCCCTCGGGGCGGGGGGGGACAGATACGCAGTATTTT. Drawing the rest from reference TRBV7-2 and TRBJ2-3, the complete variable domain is GAGVSQSPSNKVTEKGKDVELRCDPISGHTALYWYRQSLGQGLEFLIYFQGNSAPDKSGLPSDRFSAERTGGSVSTLTIQRTQQEDSAVYLCASSPSGRGGTDTQYFGPGTRLTVL.

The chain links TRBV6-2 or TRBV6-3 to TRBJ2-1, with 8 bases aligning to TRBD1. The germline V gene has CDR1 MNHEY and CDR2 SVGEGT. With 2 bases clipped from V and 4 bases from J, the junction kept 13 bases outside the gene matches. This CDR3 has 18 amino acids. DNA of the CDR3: TGTGCCAGCAGTTACCGCTCTATTCCCGGGACAGGTTACAATGAGCAGTTCTTC. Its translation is CASSYRSIPGTGYNEQFF.

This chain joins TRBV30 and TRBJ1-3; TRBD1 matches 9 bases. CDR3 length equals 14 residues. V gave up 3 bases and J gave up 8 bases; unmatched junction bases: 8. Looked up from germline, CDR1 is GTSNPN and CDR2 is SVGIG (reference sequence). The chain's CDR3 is CAWRDDRGGYTIYF. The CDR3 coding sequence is TGTGCCTGGAGAGATGACAGGGGGGGGTACACCATATATTTT.

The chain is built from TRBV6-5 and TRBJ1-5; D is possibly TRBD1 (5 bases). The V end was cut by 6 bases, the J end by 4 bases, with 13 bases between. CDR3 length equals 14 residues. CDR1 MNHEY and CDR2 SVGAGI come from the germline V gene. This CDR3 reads CASSPGGGNQPQHF. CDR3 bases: TGTGCCAGCAGCCCCGGGGGGGGAAATCAGCCCCAGCATTTT.

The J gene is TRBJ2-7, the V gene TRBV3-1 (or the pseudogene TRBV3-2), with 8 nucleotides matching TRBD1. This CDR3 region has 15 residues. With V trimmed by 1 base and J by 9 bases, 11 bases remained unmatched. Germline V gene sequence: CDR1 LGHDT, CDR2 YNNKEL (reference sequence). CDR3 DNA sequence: TGTGCCAGCAGCCAAGGTCAGGGACAGGCTGGGGCGCAGTACTTC. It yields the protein CASSQGQGQAGAQYF.

CDR3 sequence reads: CASSLHLGGSYEQYF. DNA for the CDR3: TGTGCCAGCTCACTTCACCTCGGGGGGTCCTACGAGCAGTACTTC. The rearrangement uses TRBV18 and TRBJ2-7, with 7 positions matching TRBD2. The CDR3 covers 15 residues. Germline trimming cut 4 bases from V and 1 base from J; bases unmatched to any gene: 7. The germline CDR1 and CDR2 sequences are KGHSH and LQKENI.

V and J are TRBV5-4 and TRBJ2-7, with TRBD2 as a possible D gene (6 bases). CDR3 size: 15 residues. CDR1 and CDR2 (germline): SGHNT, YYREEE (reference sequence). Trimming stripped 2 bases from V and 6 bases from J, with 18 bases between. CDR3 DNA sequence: TGTGCCAGCAGCTTCGATCAGGGAAGGGGACTCGAGCAGTACTTC. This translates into CASSFDQGRGLEQYF.

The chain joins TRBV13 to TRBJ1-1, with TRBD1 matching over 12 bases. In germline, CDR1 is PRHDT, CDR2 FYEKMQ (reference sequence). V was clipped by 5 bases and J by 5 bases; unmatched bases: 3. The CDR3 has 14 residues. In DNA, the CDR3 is TGTGCCAGCAGCCGGGGACAGGGGGCGACTGAAGCTTTCTTT. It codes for CASSRGQGATEAFF.

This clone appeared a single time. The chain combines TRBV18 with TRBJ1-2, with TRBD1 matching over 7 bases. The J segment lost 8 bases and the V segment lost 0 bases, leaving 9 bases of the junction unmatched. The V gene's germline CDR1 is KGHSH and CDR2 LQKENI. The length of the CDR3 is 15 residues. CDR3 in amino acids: CASSPPSQGTAGYTF. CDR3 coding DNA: TGTGCCAGCTCACCACCGTCACAGGGGACGGCCGGCTACACCTTC.

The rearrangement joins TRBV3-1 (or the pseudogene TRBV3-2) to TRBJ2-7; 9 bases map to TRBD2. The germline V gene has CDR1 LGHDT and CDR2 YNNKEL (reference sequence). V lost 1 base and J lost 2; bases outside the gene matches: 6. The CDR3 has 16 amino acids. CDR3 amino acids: CASSQGGLAGTYEQYF. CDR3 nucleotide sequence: TGTGCCAGCAGCCAAGGAGGCCTAGCGGGGACCTACGAGCAGTACTTC.